This T cell receptor beta chain was sequenced in a study of T cell responses to AZD1222 COVID-19 vaccine. In germline, CDR1 is MNHEY, CDR2 SVGAGI. This CDR3 is 16 amino acids long. Between the trimmed V and J ends, which lost 1 base and 0 bases, there was a span of 11 bases. TCRdb's copy holds only in-frame clones and misses some; the assay was immunoSEQ multiplex PCR. The repertoire consists of roughly 120,000 clones, with 94% occurring once and the leading ten covering about 3.1%. The chain links TRBV6-5 to TRBJ2-3; D might be TRBD2 (5 bases). This specimen consisted of peripheral blood, obtained 28 days after the second AZD1222 dose. The source of this sequence is an adult who received the AZD1222 COVID-19 vaccine. DNA of the CDR3: TGTGCCAGCAGTTACTACGGCGGGCACAGCACAGATACGCAGTATTTT. Translating it yields CASSYYGGHSTDTQYF.